This T cell receptor (beta chain) comes out of a study of blood T cell repertoires in COVID-19. Looking at the study overall: PBMCs, B-cell-depleted T cells, or T cells provided the cDNA or gDNA that made up the material.

This CDR3 region has 15 residues. J gave up 7 bases and V 3 bases, and 8 bases lay outside the gene matches. The germline CDR1 and CDR2 sequences are LGHNA and YSLEER. Per the study methods: Counts of nucleated cells, estimated from reference gene primer amplification, were obtained. Measured with immunoSEQ multiplex PCR; TCRdb has only the in-frame clones, and not every one. V, J and clone size were drawn from that table, and D and trimming were deduced from the DNA. The sample carries about 250,000 clones, 75% to 90% recorded once. The gene calls are TRBV4-3 and TRBJ1-4; 7 bases are shared with TRBD1. The sample was peripheral blood. This TCR was sampled from a woman in her twenties or thirties with active or convalescent COVID-19. The CDR3 protein is CASSQERGRGEKLFF. CDR3 nucleotide sequence: TGCGCCAGCAGCCAGGAAAGGGGGCGCGGTGAAAAACTGTTTTTT.